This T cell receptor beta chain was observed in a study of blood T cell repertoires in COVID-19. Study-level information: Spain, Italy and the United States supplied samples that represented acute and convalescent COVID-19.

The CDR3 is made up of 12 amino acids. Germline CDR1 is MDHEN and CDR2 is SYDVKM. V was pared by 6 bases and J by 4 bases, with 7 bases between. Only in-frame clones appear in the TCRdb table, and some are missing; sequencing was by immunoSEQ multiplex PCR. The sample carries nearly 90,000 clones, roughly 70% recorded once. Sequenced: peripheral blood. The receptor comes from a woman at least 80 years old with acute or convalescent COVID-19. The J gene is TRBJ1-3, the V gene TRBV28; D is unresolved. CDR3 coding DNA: TGTGCCAGCAGGCCACAGGGAAACACCATATATTTT. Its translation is CASRPQGNTIYF.